These T cell receptor beta chains were read from a single sample in a study of cytomegalovirus exposure and HLA in healthy donors. Assay used: immunoSEQ multiplex PCR; TCRdb lists only in-frame clones, some missing. The table records more than 200,000 clones, roughly 84% of them present only once. The specimen sequenced was PBMCs. These receptors were collected from a human donor in good health. Each CDR3 is given with its conserved first and last residue. D genes are given only for firm matches. Expanded clones are given a class, and other clones once, few, many or no size at all.

j_call | v_call | clone_size | d_call | cdr3_nt | cdr3_aa
TRBJ2-6 | TRBV4-2 | once | . | TGTGCCAGCAGCCAAGGACAGGTTACCTTATCTGGGGCCAACGTCCTGACTTTC | CASSQGQVTLSGANVLTF
TRBJ2-7 | TRBV9 | once | TRBD2 | TGTGCCAGCAGCGTGGGACTAGCGGAGGCCTACGAGCAGTACTTC | CASSVGLAEAYEQYF
TRBJ1-2 | TRBV19 | . | TRBD1 | TGTGCCAGTAGTATAGATCCAAACAGGGGAAGGGGCTACACCTTC | CASSIDPNRGRGYTF
TRBJ2-7 | TRBV28 | . | TRBD2 | TGTGCCAGCAACGGAGGGATTCTAGCGGGACCCCACGAGCAGTACTTC | CASNGGILAGPHEQYF
TRBJ1-5 | TRBV2 | . | TRBD1 | TGTGCCAGCAGAGACAGGGGAAATCAGCCCCAGCATTTT | CASRDRGNQPQHF
TRBJ2-5 | TRBV5-8 | . | . | TGTGCCAGCAGTCCCAGGTTGATCCAAGAGACCCAGTACTTC | CASSPRLIQETQYF
TRBJ1-4 | TRBV30 | . | . | TGTGCCTGGAGTCGAACCCGACCGGGGGAAAACCTGTTTTTT | CAWSRTRPGENLFF
TRBJ2-5 | TRBV25-1 | . | . | TGTGCCAGCTCTCCGCCTGAGGGGACCCAGTACTTC | CASSPPEGTQYF
TRBJ1-6 | TRBV7-9 | . | . | TGTGCCAGCAGCGAACAGGGTTACAATTCACCCCTCCACTTT | CASSEQGYNSPLHF
TRBJ2-1 | TRBV19 | . | TRBD2 | TGTGCCAGTACCCCTCTGGGGGAGGGCTATAATGAGCAGTTCTTC | CASTPLGEGYNEQFF
TRBJ1-4 | TRBV7-2 | few | . | TGTGCCAGCAGCTTAGGAGTCTCGAGGAGGGTTGAAAAACTGTTTTTT | CASSLGVSRRVEKLFF
TRBJ2-2 | TRBV7-2 | . | . | TGTGCCAGCAGCTCGACAGGTGGCCGGGAGCTGTTTTTT | CASSSTGGRELFF
TRBJ2-5 | TRBV11-2 | . | . | TGTGCCAGCAGCTTAGCTCTTCGAGAGACCCAGTACTTC | CASSLALRETQYF
TRBJ2-6 | TRBV11-2 | . | . | TGTGCCAGCAGCCCCCTTGAGGCTGGGGCCAACGTCCTGACTTTC | CASSPLEAGANVLTF
TRBJ2-1 | TRBV28 | . | TRBD2 | TGTGCCAGCAGAGGCGGACTAGTGGTGAATGAGCAGTTCTTC | CASRGGLVVNEQFF
TRBJ2-7 | TRBV15 | . | TRBD1 | TGTGCCACCAGCAGGGGCGGACAGGGGAACACCTTTTTAGAGCAGTACTTC | CATSRGGQGNTFLEQYF
TRBJ2-5 | TRBV4-3 | . | TRBD2 | TGCGCCAGCAGCCAAGGTAATTCCTTACTAGCGGCGCAAGAGACCCAGTACTTC | CASSQGNSLLAAQETQYF
TRBJ1-1 | TRBV29-1 | . | TRBD1 | TGCAGCGGGGACAGGGGACACACTGAAGCTTTCTTT | CSGDRGHTEAFF
TRBJ2-4 | TRBV18 | . | . | TGTGCCAGCTCGCCGGGACAAGAAGACATTCAGTACTTC | CASSPGQEDIQYF
TRBJ1-5 | TRBV6-1 | few | TRBD1 | TGTGCCAGCATTGGAGGGACAGCGAATCAGCCCCAGCATTTT | CASIGGTANQPQHF
TRBJ2-7 | TRBV7-8 | . | TRBD1 | TGTGCCAGCAGCCAACCAGACAGGGCCTACGAGCAGTACTTC | CASSQPDRAYEQYF
TRBJ2-1 | TRBV5-1 | . | . | TGCGCCAGCAGCTCCCAAGTCGGCTCCTACAATGAGCAGTTCTTC | CASSSQVGSYNEQFF
TRBJ2-7 | TRBV6-5 | . | TRBD2 | TGTGCCAGCAGTTTAGCGGGAGGTATCTACGAGCAGTACTTC | CASSLAGGIYEQYF
TRBJ1-5 | TRBV28 | . | TRBD1 | TGTGCCAGCAGCAATCCACAGGGGTATCAGCCCCAGCATTTT | CASSNPQGYQPQHF
TRBJ2-1 | TRBV5-1 | once | TRBD2 | TGCGCCAGCAGCTTGGCCGGGGGGGGCAGCTCCAATGAGCAGTTCTTC | CASSLAGGGSSNEQFF
TRBJ2-7 | TRBV7-9 | . | TRBD2 | TGTGCCAGCAGCACCCTTAGCGGGACGTACGAGCAGTACTTC | CASSTLSGTYEQYF
TRBJ1-2 | TRBV29-1 | few | TRBD1 | TGCAGCGTTGAAGGGACAGGGGGTAGCTATGGCTACACCTTC | CSVEGTGGSYGYTF
TRBJ2-1 | TRBV4-1 | . | . | TGCGCCAGCAGCCAAATGAGCCTAGCCTCCAATGAGCAGTTCTTC | CASSQMSLASNEQFF
TRBJ2-5 | TRBV5-4 | . | TRBD2 | TGTGCCAGCAGCTTCTCACCGGGGACTAGCGGTAGAGAGACCCAGTACTTC | CASSFSPGTSGRETQYF
TRBJ2-4 | TRBV6-1 | . | TRBD1 | TGTGCCAGTCCGGGACAGGGATCCAACATTCAGTACTTC | CASPGQGSNIQYF
TRBJ1-1 | TRBV14 | once | . | TGTGCCAGCAGCCTACCAGGGGCCACTGAAGCTTTCTTT | CASSLPGATEAFF
TRBJ2-5 | TRBV27 | few | TRBD2 | TGTGCCAGCAGTTGGGCCCCTAGCGGGAGAGAGACCCAGTACTTC | CASSWAPSGRETQYF